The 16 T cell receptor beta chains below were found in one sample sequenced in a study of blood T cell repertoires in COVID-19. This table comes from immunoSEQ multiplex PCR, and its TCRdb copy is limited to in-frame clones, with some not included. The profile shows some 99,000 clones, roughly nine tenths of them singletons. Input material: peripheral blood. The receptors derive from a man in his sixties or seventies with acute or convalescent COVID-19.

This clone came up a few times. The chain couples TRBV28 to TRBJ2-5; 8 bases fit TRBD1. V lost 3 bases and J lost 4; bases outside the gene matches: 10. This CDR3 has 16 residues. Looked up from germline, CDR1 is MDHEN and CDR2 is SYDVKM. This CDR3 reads CASSFRGRRLGETQYF. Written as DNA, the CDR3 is TGTGCCAGCAGTTTCAGGGGGCGCCGCCTAGGAGAGACCCAGTACTTC.

The CDR3 bases are TGTGCCAGTAGTAGGTGGCAGGCCACAGATACGCAGTATTTT. Its translation: CASSRWQATDTQYF. The chain has TRBV19 and TRBJ2-3; D unresolved. Germline CDR1 and CDR2: LNHDA and SQIVND (reference sequence). V was cut by 4 bases and J by 2 bases, with 10 bases left in between. The CDR3 is made up of 14 amino acids.

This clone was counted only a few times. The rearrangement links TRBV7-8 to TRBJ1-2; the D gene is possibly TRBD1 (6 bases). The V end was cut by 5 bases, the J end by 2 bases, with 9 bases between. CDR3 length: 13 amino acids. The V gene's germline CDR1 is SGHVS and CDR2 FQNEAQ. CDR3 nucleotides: TGTGCCAGCAGCCCCACAGGGAACTATGGCTACACCTTC. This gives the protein CASSPTGNYGYTF.

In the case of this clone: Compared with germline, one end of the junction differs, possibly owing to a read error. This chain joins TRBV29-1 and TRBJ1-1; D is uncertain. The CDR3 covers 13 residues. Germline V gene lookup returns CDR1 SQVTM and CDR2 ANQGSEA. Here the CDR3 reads CSVTSILNIEAFF. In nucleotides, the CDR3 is TGCAGCGTGACAAGTATATTGAACATTGAAGCTTTCTTT.

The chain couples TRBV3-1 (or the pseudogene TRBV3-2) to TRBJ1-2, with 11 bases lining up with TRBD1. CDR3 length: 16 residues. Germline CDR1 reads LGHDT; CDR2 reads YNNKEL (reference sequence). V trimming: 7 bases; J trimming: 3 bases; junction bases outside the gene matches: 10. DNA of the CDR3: TGTGCCAGCACCGGGGGCAGGACAGGGGGCGACTATGGCTACACCTTC. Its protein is CASTGGRTGGDYGYTF.

In DNA form, the CDR3 reads TGTGCCAGCGCTTGGGACTCCCTGAACGAGCAGTACGTC. The encoded protein is CASAWDSLNEQYV. This chain links TRBV6-5 with TRBJ2-7, with D perhaps TRBD2 (6 bases). CDR3 length: 13 amino acids. CDR1 is MNHEY and CDR2 is SVGAGI in the germline V gene. V lost 8 bases and J lost 5, with 16 bases in between.

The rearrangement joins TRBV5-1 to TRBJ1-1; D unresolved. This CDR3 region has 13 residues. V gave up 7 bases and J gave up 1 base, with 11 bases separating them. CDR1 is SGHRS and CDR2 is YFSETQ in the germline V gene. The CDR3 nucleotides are TGCGCCAGCGGGAGGATGGGGAACACTGAAGCTTTCTTT. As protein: CASGRMGNTEAFF.

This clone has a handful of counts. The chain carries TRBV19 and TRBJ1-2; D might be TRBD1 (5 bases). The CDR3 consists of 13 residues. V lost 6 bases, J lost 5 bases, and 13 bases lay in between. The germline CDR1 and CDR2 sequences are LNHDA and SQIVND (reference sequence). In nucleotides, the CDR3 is TGTGCCAGTAGAAATACAGGCCCGTATGGCTACACCTTC. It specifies CASRNTGPYGYTF.

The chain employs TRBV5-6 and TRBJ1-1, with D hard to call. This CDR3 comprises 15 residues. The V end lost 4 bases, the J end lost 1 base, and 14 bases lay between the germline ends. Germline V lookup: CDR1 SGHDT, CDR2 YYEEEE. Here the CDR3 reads CASSGQTRPNTEAFF. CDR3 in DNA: TGTGCCAGCAGCGGTCAGACAAGGCCGAACACTGAAGCTTTCTTT.

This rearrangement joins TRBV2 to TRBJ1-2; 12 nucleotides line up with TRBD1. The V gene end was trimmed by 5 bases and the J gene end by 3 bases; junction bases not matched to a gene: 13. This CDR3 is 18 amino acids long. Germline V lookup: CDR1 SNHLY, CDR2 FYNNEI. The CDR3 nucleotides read TGTGCCAGCAGTAGGTGGGACAGGGGGCTTAAATTAGACTATGGCTACACCTTC. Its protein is CASSRWDRGLKLDYGYTF.

This CDR3 is CAAGAHTSGANVLTF. CDR3 nucleotides: TGTGCCGCGGGGGCCCACACGTCCGGGGCCAACGTCCTGACTTTC. The chain is built from TRBV15 and TRBJ2-6; a weak D match, TRBD2 (7 bases). Trimming pared 11 bases from V and 4 bases from J, leaving 18 bases between. The CDR3 spans 15 residues. In germline, CDR1 is LNHNV, CDR2 YYDKDF (reference sequence).

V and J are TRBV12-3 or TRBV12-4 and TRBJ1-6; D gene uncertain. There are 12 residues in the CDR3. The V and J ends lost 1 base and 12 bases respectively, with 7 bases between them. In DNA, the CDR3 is TGTGCCAGCAGTTTAGGGCGGCAACCCCTCCACTTT. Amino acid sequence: CASSLGRQPLHF.

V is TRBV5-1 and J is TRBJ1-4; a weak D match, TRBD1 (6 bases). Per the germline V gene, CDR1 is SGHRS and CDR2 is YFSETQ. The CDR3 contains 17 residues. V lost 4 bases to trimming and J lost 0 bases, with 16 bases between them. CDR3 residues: CASSLQYRATTNEKLFF. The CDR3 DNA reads TGCGCCAGCAGCCTACAGTACAGGGCTACAACTAATGAAAAACTGTTTTTT.

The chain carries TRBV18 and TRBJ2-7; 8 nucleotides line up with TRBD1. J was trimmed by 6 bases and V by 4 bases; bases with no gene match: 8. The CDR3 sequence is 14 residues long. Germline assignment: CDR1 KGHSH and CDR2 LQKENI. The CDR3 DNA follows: TGTGCCAGCTCACAGTCCAGGGGGCTGAGCGAGCAGTACTTC. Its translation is CASSQSRGLSEQYF.

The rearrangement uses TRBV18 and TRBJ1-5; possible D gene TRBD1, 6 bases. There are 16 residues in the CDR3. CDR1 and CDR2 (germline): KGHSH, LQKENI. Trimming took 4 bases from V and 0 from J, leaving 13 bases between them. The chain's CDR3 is CASSLGTPDSNQPQHF. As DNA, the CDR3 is TGTGCCAGCTCACTAGGGACACCCGATAGCAATCAGCCCCAGCATTTT.

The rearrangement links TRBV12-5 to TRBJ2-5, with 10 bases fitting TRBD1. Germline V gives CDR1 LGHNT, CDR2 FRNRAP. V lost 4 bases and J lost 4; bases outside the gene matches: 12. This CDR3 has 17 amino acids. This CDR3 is CASGSFRTGGFGETQYF. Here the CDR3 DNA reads TGTGCTAGTGGTTCCTTCAGGACAGGGGGTTTTGGAGAGACCCAGTACTTC.